These T cell receptor beta chains were read from a single sample in a study of CD8 T cells in Susac syndrome. TCRdb reprocessed the immunoSEQ multiplex PCR reads via MiXCR and lists one record per CDR3 protein. Among 250,000 to 300,000 distinct CDR3 sequences, about 89% were seen once, and the ten largest hold 0.18%. The sample comprised CD8+ T cells from PBMCs. These TCRs come from a human donor with multiple sclerosis. The CDR3 runs from the conserved cysteine through the conserved F or W. Fields, in order: clone size, CDR3 length, J gene, V gene, D gene, CDR3 DNA, CDR3 protein. The D gene is left open where the match is weak. Clone size, where shown, is once, few, many, or a class for clones that have expanded.

clone_size: NA; cdr3_length: 15; j_call: TRBJ2-1; v_call: TRBV19; d_call: TRBD1; cdr3_nt: TGTGCCAGTAGTACGCACAGGGGCTCCTACAATGAGCAGTTCTTC; cdr3_aa: CASSTHRGSYNEQFF
clone_size: NA; cdr3_length: 15; j_call: TRBJ2-3; v_call: TRBV6-5; d_call: TRBD2; cdr3_nt: TGTGCCAGCAGACCGGGACTAGCAGGGGCAGATACGCAGTATTTT; cdr3_aa: CASRPGLAGADTQYF
clone_size: NA; cdr3_length: 12; j_call: TRBJ2-1; v_call: TRBV20-1; d_call: NA; cdr3_nt: TGCAGTGCTCTCAGCAGAGTTAATGAGCAGTTCTTC; cdr3_aa: CSALSRVNEQFF
clone_size: NA; cdr3_length: 16; j_call: TRBJ2-1; v_call: TRBV5-6; d_call: NA; cdr3_nt: TGTGCCAGCAGCCGGTCAGGAGAGGGGCTCTACAATGAGCAGTTCTTC; cdr3_aa: CASSRSGEGLYNEQFF
clone_size: NA; cdr3_length: 16; j_call: TRBJ2-3; v_call: TRBV27; d_call: TRBD2; cdr3_nt: TGTGCCAGCAGTTCCCAAGCGGGGGGGCACACAGATACGCAGTATTTT; cdr3_aa: CASSSQAGGHTDTQYF
clone_size: NA; cdr3_length: 16; j_call: TRBJ2-7; v_call: TRBV6-6; d_call: NA; cdr3_nt: TGTGCCAGCAGTTACCCCCCTACGGTTTACGAGAACGAGCAGTACTTC; cdr3_aa: CASSYPPTVYENEQYF
clone_size: few; cdr3_length: 13; j_call: TRBJ1-1; v_call: TRBV7-9; d_call: NA; cdr3_nt: TGTGCCAGCAGCTTAGTTGAGAACACTGAAGCTTTCTTT; cdr3_aa: CASSLVENTEAFF
clone_size: once; cdr3_length: 14; j_call: TRBJ1-2; v_call: TRBV3-1; d_call: NA; cdr3_nt: TGTGCCAGCAGCCCAAGGACAGTTCCAGATGGCTACACCTTC; cdr3_aa: CASSPRTVPDGYTF
clone_size: NA; cdr3_length: 14; j_call: TRBJ2-2; v_call: TRBV27; d_call: NA; cdr3_nt: TGTGCCAGCGAACGGGGCGGGAACACCGGGGAGCTGTTTTTT; cdr3_aa: CASERGGNTGELFF
clone_size: NA; cdr3_length: 17; j_call: TRBJ2-5; v_call: TRBV9; d_call: TRBD2; cdr3_nt: TGTGCCAGCAGCGTGTCAGGATTAGCGGGAGGGGAAGAGACCCAGTACTTC; cdr3_aa: CASSVSGLAGGEETQYF
clone_size: NA; cdr3_length: 17; j_call: TRBJ2-1; v_call: TRBV20-1; d_call: TRBD2; cdr3_nt: TGCAGTGCTAGAGAGTATGAGCGGGAGGGAATCTACAATGAGCAGTTCTTC; cdr3_aa: CSAREYEREGIYNEQFF
clone_size: NA; cdr3_length: 13; j_call: TRBJ1-2; v_call: TRBV25-1; d_call: NA; cdr3_nt: TGTGCCAGCAGTTCATCCGGGCTGGATGGCTACACCTTC; cdr3_aa: CASSSSGLDGYTF
clone_size: once; cdr3_length: 17; j_call: TRBJ2-1; v_call: TRBV20-1; d_call: TRBD2; cdr3_nt: TGCAGTGCCACTCCTCACTCACTAGCGGGAGGGTCCAATGAGCAGTTCTTC; cdr3_aa: CSATPHSLAGGSNEQFF
clone_size: NA; cdr3_length: 16; j_call: TRBJ2-3; v_call: TRBV7-9; d_call: TRBD2; cdr3_nt: TGTGCCAGCAGCATGATTAGCGGGGGGGGCCCAGATACGCAGTATTTT; cdr3_aa: CASSMISGGGPDTQYF
clone_size: few; cdr3_length: 15; j_call: TRBJ2-2; v_call: TRBV7-9; d_call: NA; cdr3_nt: TGTGCCAGCAGCTTGCTCCAGGGGGGCACCGGGGAGCTGTTTTTT; cdr3_aa: CASSLLQGGTGELFF
clone_size: NA; cdr3_length: 15; j_call: TRBJ1-2; v_call: TRBV24-1; d_call: NA; cdr3_nt: TGTGCCACCAGTGACCGGGACACCAATAACTATGGCTACACCTTC; cdr3_aa: CATSDRDTNNYGYTF
clone_size: NA; cdr3_length: 16; j_call: TRBJ2-1; v_call: TRBV28; d_call: NA; cdr3_nt: TGTGCCAGCAGTCCCCCCCACGGAGGGGGATACAATGAGCAGTTCTTC; cdr3_aa: CASSPPHGGGYNEQFF
clone_size: NA; cdr3_length: 14; j_call: TRBJ2-3; v_call: TRBV27; d_call: NA; cdr3_nt: TGTGCCAGCAGTTTATGGGCGGGAACGAATACGCAGTATTTT; cdr3_aa: CASSLWAGTNTQYF
clone_size: few; cdr3_length: 16; j_call: TRBJ1-1; v_call: TRBV19; d_call: TRBD1; cdr3_nt: TGTGCCAGTAGTCTCGGGACAGGGGGCAGGAACACTGAAGCTTTCTTT; cdr3_aa: CASSLGTGGRNTEAFF
clone_size: NA; cdr3_length: 14; j_call: TRBJ2-2; v_call: TRBV20-1; d_call: NA; cdr3_nt: TGCAGTGCCCTTACGTCTAGGTCCACCGGGGAGCTGTTTTTT; cdr3_aa: CSALTSRSTGELFF
clone_size: NA; cdr3_length: 16; j_call: TRBJ1-6; v_call: TRBV6-5; d_call: NA; cdr3_nt: TGTGCCAGCAGTTACTCGGGTATGGGATTGGGTTCACCCCTCCACTTT; cdr3_aa: CASSYSGMGLGSPLHF
clone_size: NA; cdr3_length: 13; j_call: TRBJ2-1; v_call: TRBV30; d_call: TRBD1; cdr3_nt: TGTGCCTGGTCACCGGGACAGGGCAATGAGCAGTTCTTC; cdr3_aa: CAWSPGQGNEQFF
clone_size: NA; cdr3_length: 13; j_call: TRBJ2-1; v_call: TRBV27; d_call: NA; cdr3_nt: TGTGCCAGCGGCCCGAGCTCCTACAATGAGCAGTTCTTC; cdr3_aa: CASGPSSYNEQFF
clone_size: NA; cdr3_length: 13; j_call: TRBJ2-2; v_call: TRBV6-6; d_call: NA; cdr3_nt: TGTGCCAGCCTCGACTCCGCTCCCGGGGAGCTGTTTTTT; cdr3_aa: CASLDSAPGELFF
clone_size: NA; cdr3_length: 16; j_call: TRBJ2-1; v_call: TRBV12-3/TRBV12-4; d_call: NA; cdr3_nt: TGTGCCAGCAGTTTTCAGGGCTTAAGCTCCTACAATGAGCAGTTCTTC; cdr3_aa: CASSFQGLSSYNEQFF
clone_size: NA; cdr3_length: 15; j_call: TRBJ2-2; v_call: TRBV29-1; d_call: NA; cdr3_nt: TGCAGCGTTGAATGGGCAGGAAAACGCACCGGGGAGCTGTTTTTT; cdr3_aa: CSVEWAGKRTGELFF
clone_size: NA; cdr3_length: 10; j_call: TRBJ2-1; v_call: TRBV29-1; d_call: NA; cdr3_nt: TGCAGCGTTTTCAACAATGAGCAGTTCTTC; cdr3_aa: CSVFNNEQFF
clone_size: NA; cdr3_length: 12; j_call: TRBJ2-1; v_call: TRBV5-4; d_call: NA; cdr3_nt: TGTGTCAGCAGCTATGGAAGCAGTGAGCAGTTCTTC; cdr3_aa: CVSSYGSSEQFF
clone_size: NA; cdr3_length: 12; j_call: TRBJ1-3; v_call: TRBV9; d_call: NA; cdr3_nt: TGTGCCAGCAGCGCTGATAGAAACACCATATATTTT; cdr3_aa: CASSADRNTIYF
clone_size: NA; cdr3_length: 12; j_call: TRBJ2-7; v_call: TRBV20-1; d_call: NA; cdr3_nt: TGCAGTGCTCGCGTGGGGGAGCGAGAGCAGTACTTC; cdr3_aa: CSARVGEREQYF
clone_size: once; cdr3_length: 15; j_call: TRBJ2-1; v_call: TRBV20-1; d_call: TRBD2; cdr3_nt: TGCAGTGGGACTCGAGGGCTAGCGGTCTACAATGAGCAGTTCTTC; cdr3_aa: CSGTRGLAVYNEQFF
clone_size: once; cdr3_length: 11; j_call: TRBJ1-2; v_call: TRBV19; d_call: TRBD1; cdr3_nt: TGTGCCAGTAGTATGCCGGACAGGGTAACCTTC; cdr3_aa: CASSMPDRVTF
clone_size: once; cdr3_length: 15; j_call: TRBJ2-7; v_call: TRBV27; d_call: TRBD1; cdr3_nt: TGTGCCAGCAGTCCCGGGACAGCCTTTCCTACGGAGCAGTACTTC; cdr3_aa: CASSPGTAFPTEQYF
clone_size: NA; cdr3_length: 19; j_call: TRBJ2-5; v_call: TRBV10-3; d_call: TRBD2; cdr3_nt: TGTGCCATCAGTGCCGCCGGGACTAGCGGGGGGGCCTTAGAAGAGACCCAGTACTTC; cdr3_aa: CAISAAGTSGGALEETQYF
clone_size: NA; cdr3_length: 12; j_call: TRBJ2-2; v_call: TRBV30; d_call: TRBD1; cdr3_nt: TGTGCCTGGACAGGGGGAACCGGGGAGCTGTTTTTT; cdr3_aa: CAWTGGTGELFF
clone_size: NA; cdr3_length: 13; j_call: TRBJ1-2; v_call: TRBV2; d_call: NA; cdr3_nt: TGTGCCAGCAGTAAACTTTCGACGGAAGGCTACACCTTC; cdr3_aa: CASSKLSTEGYTF
clone_size: NA; cdr3_length: 14; j_call: TRBJ2-1; v_call: TRBV10-2; d_call: NA; cdr3_nt: TGCGCCAGCACTCGACGCGGGAACCACAATGAGCAGTTCTTC; cdr3_aa: CASTRRGNHNEQFF
clone_size: NA; cdr3_length: 16; j_call: TRBJ2-7; v_call: TRBV3-1; d_call: NA; cdr3_nt: TGTGCCAGCAGCCAAAAGGTGGGGTCGGTTACCTACGAGCAGTACTTC; cdr3_aa: CASSQKVGSVTYEQYF
clone_size: once; cdr3_length: 15; j_call: TRBJ1-2; v_call: TRBV4-2; d_call: NA; cdr3_nt: TGTGCCAGCAGCCAAGGACAGGCCGTTCTGTCTGGCTACACCTTC; cdr3_aa: CASSQGQAVLSGYTF
clone_size: NA; cdr3_length: 17; j_call: TRBJ2-3; v_call: TRBV12-3/TRBV12-4; d_call: NA; cdr3_nt: TGTGCCAGCAGTTCCCCCGAGGGGCAGGGCCCCCCAGATACGCAGTATTTT; cdr3_aa: CASSSPEGQGPPDTQYF
clone_size: NA; cdr3_length: 15; j_call: TRBJ2-7; v_call: TRBV28; d_call: NA; cdr3_nt: TGTGCCAGCAGTCCAAGTGTAGGGGCCACGGGGGAGCAGTACTTC; cdr3_aa: CASSPSVGATGEQYF
clone_size: NA; cdr3_length: 14; j_call: TRBJ2-2; v_call: TRBV12-3/TRBV12-4; d_call: TRBD2; cdr3_nt: TGTGCCAGCTACCGAGCGGGAGGTTCCGGGGAGCTGTTTTTT; cdr3_aa: CASYRAGGSGELFF
clone_size: NA; cdr3_length: 11; j_call: TRBJ2-2; v_call: TRBV7-9; d_call: NA; cdr3_nt: TGTGCCACCTCCGGTGGCGGGGAGCTGTTTTTT; cdr3_aa: CATSGGGELFF
clone_size: NA; cdr3_length: 17; j_call: TRBJ1-2; v_call: TRBV5-1; d_call: NA; cdr3_nt: TGCGCCAGCAGCCGTACAACCGGGATCTTATGGGACTATGGCTACACCTTC; cdr3_aa: CASSRTTGILWDYGYTF
clone_size: NA; cdr3_length: 20; j_call: TRBJ2-3; v_call: TRBV27; d_call: NA; cdr3_nt: TGTGCCAGCAGTACCCTCTTACCCGGGACCTTGAATGCAGGCACAGATACGCAGTATTTT; cdr3_aa: CASSTLLPGTLNAGTDTQYF
clone_size: NA; cdr3_length: 14; j_call: TRBJ2-7; v_call: TRBV19; d_call: TRBD2; cdr3_nt: TGTGCCAGTAGTCCCGGACTAGCCCCCTACGAGCAGTACTTC; cdr3_aa: CASSPGLAPYEQYF
clone_size: NA; cdr3_length: 15; j_call: TRBJ2-3; v_call: TRBV12-3/TRBV12-4; d_call: NA; cdr3_nt: TGTGCCAGCAGTTTCCTAGGGTTGGGGGCAGATACGCAGTATTTT; cdr3_aa: CASSFLGLGADTQYF
clone_size: NA; cdr3_length: 14; j_call: TRBJ1-1; v_call: TRBV19; d_call: NA; cdr3_nt: TGTGCCAGTAGTATAGGGTCATTGAACACTGAAGCTTTCTTT; cdr3_aa: CASSIGSLNTEAFF
clone_size: NA; cdr3_length: 15; j_call: TRBJ2-4; v_call: TRBV12-3/TRBV12-4; d_call: NA; cdr3_nt: TGTGCCAGCAGTTTTTGGGGGGCCGCCAAAAACATTCAGTACTTC; cdr3_aa: CASSFWGAAKNIQYF
clone_size: NA; cdr3_length: 12; j_call: TRBJ2-7; v_call: TRBV6-5; d_call: NA; cdr3_nt: TGTGCCAGCAGTTACCGCCCGAACGAGCAGTACTTC; cdr3_aa: CASSYRPNEQYF
clone_size: few; cdr3_length: 13; j_call: TRBJ2-5; v_call: TRBV7-6; d_call: NA; cdr3_nt: TGTGCCAGCAGCTTAGGAGCAGTCGGGACCCAGTACTTC; cdr3_aa: CASSLGAVGTQYF
clone_size: NA; cdr3_length: 13; j_call: TRBJ2-1; v_call: TRBV30; d_call: NA; cdr3_nt: TGTGCCGTAAAATCGGAAGGGAGGAATGAGCAGTTCTTC; cdr3_aa: CAVKSEGRNEQFF
clone_size: NA; cdr3_length: 13; j_call: TRBJ2-1; v_call: TRBV2; d_call: NA; cdr3_nt: TGTGCCAGCAGAACTACAGGGATCAATGAGCAGTTCTTC; cdr3_aa: CASRTTGINEQFF